These T cell receptor beta chains were read from a single sample in a study of CD8 T cells in Susac syndrome. In TCRdb, the immunoSEQ multiplex PCR reads were re-called with MiXCR into one record per CDR3 protein. The sample holds about 200,000 distinct CDR3 sequences, approximately 94% seen once. Specimen: CD4+ T cells from PBMCs. These receptors originate from a human donor in good health. Each CDR3 is given with its conserved first and last residue. The order of the fields is V gene, clone size, D gene, J gene, CDR3 DNA, CDR3 protein. D genes are given only for firm matches. Expanded clones are given a class, and other clones once, few, many or no size at all.

TRBV4-3	NA	NA	TRBJ1-6	TGCGCCAGCAGCCAAGATGTAAGCAATTCACCCCTCCACTTT	CASSQDVSNSPLHF
TRBV29-1	NA	NA	TRBJ2-7	TGCAGCGTTCGGGAATTTACCTACGAGCAGTACTTC	CSVREFTYEQYF
TRBV28	NA	NA	TRBJ1-5	TGTGCCAGCAGGACCGGGGGGGGCAGGGTTCAGCCCCAGCATTTT	CASRTGGGRVQPQHF
TRBV20-1	NA	NA	TRBJ1-4	TGCAGTGCTAGTGGTGAAAAACTGTTTTTT	CSASGEKLFF
TRBV28	NA	TRBD1	TRBJ1-6	TGTGCCAGCAGCAGGGGGGGGCAGGATTCACCCCTCCACTTT	CASSRGGQDSPLHF
TRBV5-1	NA	NA	TRBJ2-3	TGCGCCAGCAGCCTCCCGCGGGGCAGCACAGATACGCAGTATTTT	CASSLPRGSTDTQYF
TRBV7-2	NA	TRBD2	TRBJ2-7	TGTGCCAGCAGCTTAATAGGAGCGGGGGGACTCTCCTACGAGCAGTACTTC	CASSLIGAGGLSYEQYF
TRBV6-1	few	NA	TRBJ2-1	TGTGCCAGCAGTCCCCTCGGTGAGCAGTTCTTC	CASSPLGEQFF
TRBV15	once	NA	TRBJ2-3	TGTGCCACCAGTAGATCCATACGTGGAGATACGCAGTATTTT	CATSRSIRGDTQYF
TRBV29-1	NA	TRBD1	TRBJ2-3	TGCAGCGTCTTGGGGACAGTCTCCTTCGCTACGCAGTATTTT	CSVLGTVSFATQYF
TRBV11-2	once	NA	TRBJ2-2	TGTGCCAGCAGCTTATACAGGGCGGGCACCGGGGAGCTGTTTTTT	CASSLYRAGTGELFF
TRBV6-2/TRBV6-3	NA	NA	TRBJ1-1	TGTGCCAGCCGCCCTTACTCCGAGGGCACTGAAGCTTTCTTT	CASRPYSEGTEAFF
TRBV2	NA	NA	TRBJ1-5	TGTGCCAGCAGGGTCGGTAGCAATCAGCCCCAGCATTTT	CASRVGSNQPQHF
TRBV28	NA	NA	TRBJ1-1	TGTGCCACCGATGTCTCGGGGGGGATCACTGAAGCTTTCTTT	CATDVSGGITEAFF
TRBV11-2	NA	TRBD1	TRBJ2-6	TGTGCCAGCAGCTTAAGGGGGACAGCTGGGGCCAACGTCCTGACTTTC	CASSLRGTAGANVLTF
TRBV7-2	NA	TRBD1	TRBJ1-1	TGTGCCAGCAGCCCCGGACAGGGGCGGAGCACTGAAGCTTTCTTT	CASSPGQGRSTEAFF
TRBV7-9	NA	NA	TRBJ1-2	TGTGCCAGCAGCCCCGAGCGGGGTGGTGGCTACACCTTC	CASSPERGGGYTF
TRBV20-1	NA	TRBD2	TRBJ2-7	TGCAGTGCTAGCTACAGGAGGCGGGGGGCGGATTACGAGCAGTACTTC	CSASYRRRGADYEQYF
TRBV7-3	NA	TRBD2	TRBJ2-4	TGTGCCAGCAGTTTAGCGGGGTCCACAGCCAAAAACATTCAGTACTTC	CASSLAGSTAKNIQYF
TRBV15	few	NA	TRBJ2-7	TGTGCCACCAGCAGGGACAGTTTCTCCTACGAGCAGTACTTC	CATSRDSFSYEQYF
TRBV7-9	NA	NA	TRBJ2-5	TGTGCCAGCAGCTCCCCCCTGGGAGAGACCCAGTACTTC	CASSSPLGETQYF
TRBV2	NA	NA	TRBJ1-6	TGTGCCACCTTCCCTGGCCCCTATAATTCACCCCTCCACTTT	CATFPGPYNSPLHF
TRBV25-1	NA	NA	TRBJ1-1	TGTGCCAGCAGTGCGGACACGAACACTGAAGCTTTCTTT	CASSADTNTEAFF
TRBV7-2	NA	NA	TRBJ1-2	TGTGCCAGCAGCCCCGAGACTAACTATGGCTACACCTTC	CASSPETNYGYTF
TRBV20-1	NA	NA	TRBJ1-5	TGCAGTGCTGGCCACGTAGGGGGGGGCAAACAGCCCCAGCATTTT	CSAGHVGGGKQPQHF
TRBV20-1	NA	NA	TRBJ2-7	TGCAGTGCTAGGCGGTTTCAGTCTGGGATCTCCTACGAGCAGTACTTC	CSARRFQSGISYEQYF
TRBV7-2	NA	NA	TRBJ1-5	TGTGCCAGCAGCCGAAGTGGGGGAGGAGGCAATCAGCCCCAGCATTTT	CASSRSGGGGNQPQHF
TRBV4-3	once	NA	TRBJ1-5	TGCGCCAGCAGCCAGGATGGGAGTGGCAATCAGCCCCAGCATTTT	CASSQDGSGNQPQHF
TRBV24-1	NA	NA	TRBJ2-6	TGTGCCACCAGTGATCCGGCAGGGGAAGGGGCCAACGTCCTGACTTTC	CATSDPAGEGANVLTF
TRBV4-3	NA	TRBD1	TRBJ2-3	TGCGCCAGCAGCCGGACAGGGGGGAATACGCAGTATTTT	CASSRTGGNTQYF
TRBV7-2	NA	TRBD1	TRBJ1-5	TGTGCCAGCAGCCCCGGGACAGGGCGCGATCAGCCCCAGCATTTT	CASSPGTGRDQPQHF
TRBV28	NA	NA	TRBJ2-6	TGTGCCAGCAGTTTACAGGGCTCCGGGGCCAACGTCCTGACTTTC	CASSLQGSGANVLTF
TRBV3-1	NA	NA	TRBJ2-7	TGTGCCAGCAGCCAAGACTGGATAGGGCCCTACGAGCAGTACTTC	CASSQDWIGPYEQYF
TRBV3-1	few	NA	TRBJ1-1	TGTGCCAGCAGCCAGGTGCGAAACACTGAAGCTTTCTTT	CASSQVRNTEAFF
TRBV14	NA	TRBD1	TRBJ2-4	TGTGCCAGCAGCCAAGCCCGGACAGGGAATAGTGCCGCCAAAAACATTCAGTACTTC	CASSQARTGNSAAKNIQYF
TRBV6-5	NA	TRBD1	TRBJ1-2	TGTGCCAGCAGGGCGGACAGGGGGCATGGCTACACCTTC	CASRADRGHGYTF
TRBV5-1	NA	NA	TRBJ1-1	TGCGCCAGCAGCTTCAGGGCCGACACTGAAGCTTTCTTT	CASSFRADTEAFF
TRBV18	once	NA	TRBJ2-5	TGTGCCAGCTCACCCCCCGCAGGGGAGACCCAGTACTTC	CASSPPAGETQYF
TRBV27	NA	TRBD1	TRBJ1-2	TGTGCCAGCTCCTGGGACAGTAACTATGGCTACACCTTC	CASSWDSNYGYTF
TRBV27	NA	NA	TRBJ1-6	TGTGCCAGCAGTAATCAACAGGCCCCCTATAATTCACCCCTCCACTTT	CASSNQQAPYNSPLHF